The next 31 T cell receptor beta chains were all read from a single sample in a study of blood T cells in healthy people across ages. Then a second PCR, running roughly 6 to 12 cycles, was carried out with a sample-barcoded 5' primer and a J-beta primer mix. TCRdb re-called the 5' RACE reads through MiXCR, storing one row per CDR3 protein. The sample has approximately 810,000 distinct CDR3 sequences, 35% to 40% seen once. The sample was blood. The receptors here all came from a man younger than 35 in good health.

A few counts support this clonotype. The V gene is TRBV7-3, the J gene TRBJ2-3; perhaps TRBD2 as D (6 bases). Germline V gene data show CDR1 as SGHTA and CDR2 as FQGTGA. The CDR3 runs to 16 residues. V was clipped by 2 bases and J by 0 bases, with 12 bases between them. The CDR3 nucleotides are TGTGCCAGCAGCTTAGGGCGGGGCGGAAGCACAGATACGCAGTATTTT. This encodes CASSLGRGGSTDTQYF. Drawing the rest from reference TRBV7-3 and TRBJ2-3, the complete variable domain is GAGVSQTPSNKVTEKGKYVELRCDPISGHTALYWYRQSLGQGPEFLIYFQGTGAADDSGLPNDRFFAVRPEGSVSTLKIQRTERGDSAVYLCASSLGRGGSTDTQYFGPGTRLTVL.

This clonotype was counted a few times. The chain is built from TRBV12-3 or TRBV12-4 and TRBJ2-3; tentative D call: TRBD2 (6 bases). This CDR3 has 14 residues. The ends were cut back, 6 bases at V and 4 bases at J, with 14 bases in the middle. CDR3 DNA: TGTGCCAGCAGGGGGTTGGGGGGTCCAGATACGCAGTATTTT. Amino acids: CASRGLGGPDTQYF.

The rearrangement links TRBV9 to TRBJ2-1, with D perhaps matching TRBD1 or TRBD2 (5 bases each). V was trimmed by 0 bases and J by 5 bases, leaving 15 bases between them. CDR3 length equals 16 residues. Germline assignment: CDR1 SGDLS and CDR2 YYNGEE. The CDR3 is CASSVGGTLFDNEQFF. CDR3 bases: TGTGCCAGCAGCGTAGGGGGGACCCTATTCGACAATGAGCAGTTCTTC. The variable domain in full, completed from reference TRBV9 and TRBJ2-1, reads DSGVTQTPKHLITATGQRVTLRCSPRSGDLSVYWYQQSLDQGLQFLIQYYNGEERAKGNILERFSAQQFPDLHSELNLSSLELGDSALYFCASSVGGTLFDNEQFFGPGTRLTVL.

This rearrangement joins TRBV20-1 to TRBJ1-1; D unclear. This CDR3 comprises 12 residues. V lost 6 bases to trimming and J lost 4 bases, with 12 bases between them. Germline V CDR1 and CDR2: DFQATT, SNEGSKA (reference sequence). Here the CDR3 DNA reads TGCAGTGCGTCGACCAAGGGCACTGAAGCTTTCTTT. This gives the protein CSASTKGTEAFF.

On this clonotype: This may stem from a read error, because a much larger clone lies one nucleotide away. This chain uses TRBV29-1 with TRBJ2-1, with D perhaps given as TRBD1 or TRBD2 (6 bases each). Germline V gene data show CDR1 as SQVTM and CDR2 as ANQGSEA. The length of the CDR3 is 15 residues. The CDR3 DNA reads as TGCAGCGTGGGGGGACAAGCTATAGCCTACACTGAGCAGTTCTTC. Encoded protein: CSVGGQAIAYTEQFF.

Details on this clonotype: With a much larger clone just one base away, this may be a read error. The V and J genes are TRBV29-1 and TRBJ1-1, with 7 nucleotides matching TRBD1. Germline assignment: CDR1 SQVTM and CDR2 ANQGSEA. The CDR3 spans 14 residues. Losses at the gene ends were 0 bases for V and 4 bases for J; bases not matched to a gene: 5. CDR3 amino acids: CSVEEIQGSTEAFF. CDR3 coding DNA: TGCAGCGTTGAAGAGATACAGGGGAGCACTGAAGCTTTCTTT.

The gene calls are TRBV13 and TRBJ1-1, with D possibly matching TRBD1 (5 bases). CDR1 is PRHDT, CDR2 FYEKMQ, per germline (reference sequence). The CDR3 extends over 14 amino acids. V was pared by 0 bases and J by 4 bases, with 9 bases between. This CDR3 reads CASSLGTTGTEAFF. The CDR3 DNA is TGTGCCAGCAGCTTAGGGACAACAGGCACTGAAGCTTTCTTT.

This clonotype was detected many times. V gene TRBV29-1 combines with J gene TRBJ1-2, with D maybe TRBD1 (6 bases). Germline V gene sequence: CDR1 SQVTM, CDR2 ANQGSEA. V lost 3 bases to trimming and J lost 2 bases, with 10 bases between them. The CDR3 covers 13 residues. The CDR3 sequence is CSVDAGANYGYTF. The CDR3 nucleotides read TGCAGCGTTGACGCAGGGGCCAACTATGGCTACACCTTC.

This sequence joins TRBV12-3 or TRBV12-4 and TRBJ2-7; 13 bases are a match to TRBD2. This CDR3 is built from 16 residues. The V and J ends lost 6 bases and 7 bases, in that order; junction bases with no gene match: 12. In DNA form, the CDR3 reads TGTGCCAGCAGCCCAGTCGACGGGACTAGCGGGAATGAGCAGTACTTC. Protein: CASSPVDGTSGNEQYF.

This clonotype was seen a few times. The V gene is TRBV14, the J gene TRBJ2-3, with TRBD1 matching over 8 bases. The length of the CDR3 is 16 residues. CDR1 and CDR2 (germline): SGHDN, FVKESK. The V gene end was trimmed by 5 bases and the J gene end by 3 bases; junction bases not matched to a gene: 10. Written as DNA, the CDR3 is TGTGCCAGCAGCTCCCGGGGCAGGGGGCTTACAGATACGCAGTATTTT. Translated: CASSSRGRGLTDTQYF.

This clonotype was observed at least ten times. V usage is TRBV4-1 and J usage is TRBJ2-3; 7 positions match TRBD2. Trimming at V came to 1 base and at J to 0 bases, leaving 10 bases not matched to a gene. This CDR3 has 18 residues. The germline CDR1 and CDR2 sequences are MGHRA and YSYEKL. The CDR3 DNA reads as TGCGCCAGCAGCCAAGGCGGGGGAGTTAAGACTAGCACAGATACGCAGTATTTT. This sequence encodes CASSQGGGVKTSTDTQYF.

The rearrangement uses TRBV12-3 or TRBV12-4 and TRBJ1-1; D is undetermined. The CDR3 length is 12 residues. Trimming took 7 bases from V and 5 from J, leaving 11 bases between them. This CDR3 reads CASTLTGTEAFF. CDR3 coding DNA: TGTGCCAGCACCCTCACGGGTACTGAAGCTTTCTTT.

The chain couples TRBV5-6 to TRBJ1-2, with D possibly TRBD1 on 6 matching bases. Germline assignment: CDR1 SGHDT and CDR2 YYEEEE. The CDR3 length is 14 residues. V lost 3 bases and J lost 8, with 17 bases in between. DNA for the CDR3: TGTGCCAGCAGCTCCCCCCCCGGGGGCGGCGGCTACACCTTC. Encoded protein: CASSSPPGGGGYTF.

In its sample, this clonotype was seen once. The V and J genes are TRBV7-9 and TRBJ2-2; the match to TRBD2 covers 7 bases. The CDR3 totals 17 residues. J gave up 5 bases and V 5 bases, and 14 bases lay outside the gene matches. Germline loops: CDR1 SEHNR, CDR2 FQNEAQ (reference sequence). CDR3 coding DNA: TGTGCCAGCAGCGCCCGAGGGTATAGCGGGCCAACCGGGGAGCTGTTTTTT. Translated: CASSARGYSGPTGELFF.

The chain recombines TRBV12-3 or TRBV12-4 with TRBJ2-3; D tentatively fits TRBD1 or TRBD2 (6 bases each). The CDR3 runs to 13 residues. V was pared by 7 bases and J by 7 bases, with 15 bases between. The CDR3 bases are TGTGCCAGCACCCGGTCCGGGGGCAATACGCAGTATTTT. This codes for CASTRSGGNTQYF.

The gene calls are TRBV29-1 and TRBJ2-5; TRBD1 might be the D (7 bases). V dropped 6 bases and J dropped 6 bases, with 20 bases sitting between them. The germline V gene has CDR1 SQVTM and CDR2 ANQGSEA. This CDR3 comprises 14 residues. In DNA, the CDR3 is TGCAGCGTCCAACCAGGGGGGCGCGGGCAGACCCAGTACTTC. This sequence encodes CSVQPGGRGQTQYF.

The rearrangement links TRBV4-2 to TRBJ2-4, with D possibly being TRBD1 (6 bases). The J call is doubtful: the DNA matches TRBJ2-5 better. Germline CDR1 is LGHNA and CDR2 is YNFKEQ. This CDR3 has 16 amino acids. CDR3: CASSPQPGQQQETQYF. DNA of the CDR3: TGTGCCAGCAGCCCCCAACCGGGACAACAACAAGAGACCCAGTACTTC.

J is TRBJ1-5 and V is TRBV2; D is possibly TRBD1 (6 bases). CDR1 and CDR2 from the germline V gene are SNHLY and FYNNEI. The CDR3 contains 14 residues. Trimming cost V 6 bases and J 7 bases, with 16 bases left between them. CDR3 residues: CASRGGRGLQPQHF. For the CDR3, the DNA is TGTGCCAGCAGGGGGGGCAGGGGTCTCCAGCCCCAGCATTTT.

The chain's CDR3 is CASSLERSDTQYF. For the CDR3, the DNA is TGTGCCAGCAGCTTAGAGCGTAGCGATACGCAGTATTTT. This chain uses TRBV7-3 with TRBJ2-3; D is unclear. The CDR3 length is 13 residues. Germline V CDR1 and CDR2: SGHTA, FQGTGA. Trimming cost V 2 bases and J 6 bases, with 9 bases left between them.

This clonotype was seen more than once but under ten times. The V gene is TRBV7-9, the J gene TRBJ2-1; 10 bases agree with TRBD2. V trimming: 5 bases; J trimming: 3 bases; junction bases outside the gene matches: 7. Germline V gene lookup returns CDR1 SEHNR and CDR2 FQNEAQ (reference sequence). This CDR3 is built from 16 residues. As DNA, the CDR3 is TGTGCCAGCAGCCCTGATAGCGGGGGGTTCTACAATGAGCAGTTCTTC. It yields the protein CASSPDSGGFYNEQFF.

The rearrangement joins TRBV6-5 to TRBJ1-2; 9 bases are a match to TRBD1. V lost 2 bases and J lost 8; bases outside the gene matches: 9. CDR1 and CDR2 from the germline V gene are MNHEY and SVGAGI. The CDR3 totals 15 residues. CDR3 sequence reads: CASSYLDRGVGGYTF. The DNA of the CDR3 is TGTGCCAGCAGTTACCTGGACAGGGGAGTAGGAGGCTACACCTTC.

This clonotype was seen a handful of times. V and J are TRBV5-1 and TRBJ2-1; 8 nucleotides line up with TRBD2. This CDR3 contains 15 residues. V dropped 4 bases and J dropped 7; count of bases not matched to a gene: 10. The V gene's germline CDR1 is SGHRS and CDR2 YFSETQ. Written as DNA, the CDR3 is TGCGCCAGCAGCGCCACGGGGGGGGGCCTTAATGAGCAGTTCTTC. Its translation is CASSATGGGLNEQFF.

This clonotype was picked up one time. One end of the junction varies from germline; a read error may be responsible. The rearrangement links TRBV12-3 or TRBV12-4 to TRBJ2-5; 7 bases align to TRBD2. The CDR3 length is 16 residues. The CDR3 DNA follows: TGTGCCAGCAGTAAATCCCGCGGGAGCACCCAAGAGACCCGGTACTTC. It yields the protein CASSKSRGSTQETRYF.

This clonotype turned up a few times. The chain has TRBV12-3 or TRBV12-4 and TRBJ1-5, with a weak D call TRBD1 (6 bases). V gave up 6 bases and J gave up 5 bases, with 17 bases separating them. The CDR3 is 15 residues long. The CDR3 region has the DNA TGTGCCAGCAGATATACAGGGTTAAACGATCAGCCCCAGCATTTT. This codes for CASRYTGLNDQPQHF.

This clonotype was seen ten or more times. The V call is TRBV7-2, the J call TRBJ2-3; D perhaps matches TRBD1 (5 bases). The CDR3 contains 15 residues. The V end lost 5 bases, the J end lost 0 bases, and 12 bases lay between the germline ends. CDR1 and CDR2 from the germline V gene are SGHTA and FQGNSA. The CDR3 DNA reads as TGTGCCAGCAGCGATCAGGGCCTTAGCACAGATACGCAGTATTTT. It is translated as CASSDQGLSTDTQYF.

Only a few counts were recorded for this clonotype. The chain joins TRBV4-3 to TRBJ2-5; D is ambiguous. CDR3 size: 15 residues. Germline CDR1 is LGHNA and CDR2 is YSLEER. The V gene lost 0 bases and the J gene lost 5 bases, with 13 bases spanning the gap. The CDR3 bases are TGCGCCAGCAGCCAAGATTTAGTTTCCGGGGAGACCCAGTACTTC. Translated: CASSQDLVSGETQYF.

This clonotype was recorded a few times. A single base separates this from a much larger clone, so it may be a read error. The gene calls are TRBV12-3 or TRBV12-4 and TRBJ1-2; no reliable D call. This CDR3 spans 13 amino acids. V was trimmed by 5 bases and J by 1 base, leaving 8 bases between them. CDR3 amino acids: CASSVNSNYGYTF. CDR3 in DNA: TGTGCCAGCAGTGTTAATAGTAACTATGGCTACACCTTC.

Only a few counts were recorded for this clonotype. The chain combines TRBV30 with TRBJ1-2; D gene uncertain. V was cut by 1 base and J by 2 bases, with 5 bases left in between. The germline V gene has CDR1 GTSNPN and CDR2 SVGIG (reference sequence). This CDR3 region has 12 residues. Written as DNA, the CDR3 is TGTGCCTGGAGTGGGTCAAACTATGGCTACACCTTC. As protein: CAWSGSNYGYTF.

J is TRBJ2-7 and V is TRBV3-1; D gene unclear. Between the trimmed V and J ends, which lost 0 bases and 1 base, there was a span of 7 bases. CDR1 LGHDT and CDR2 YNNKEL come from the germline V gene (reference sequence). The CDR3 totals 14 residues. CDR3 in DNA: TGTGCCAGCAGCCAAGATCGCGATTCCTACGAGCAGTACTTC. It specifies CASSQDRDSYEQYF.

The CDR3 DNA reads TGTGCCATCAGTGAGTCGTCGCGGCCGGGAGAGGTAGGGACTGAAGCTTTCTTT. Protein sequence: CAISESSRPGEVGTEAFF. The chain employs TRBV10-3 and TRBJ1-1; D is unclear. The CDR3 extends over 18 amino acids. V dropped 0 bases and J dropped 5 bases, with 22 bases sitting between them. CDR1 and CDR2 (germline): ENHRY, SYGVKD.

Note on this clonotype: The junction shows a germline mismatch at one end, possibly a read error. The V and J genes are TRBV30 and TRBJ1-2; D is perhaps TRBD1 (6 bases). Germline V gives CDR1 GTSNPN, CDR2 SVGIG (reference sequence). The CDR3 totals 13 residues. The CDR3, as DNA: TGTGCCTTTCTGGGGGCTCATAACGATGGCTACACCTTC. Translating it yields CAFLGAHNDGYTF.